The next 28 T cell receptor beta chains were all read from a single sample in a study of control samples from healthy donors and cancer patients. TCRdb's copy holds only in-frame clones and misses some; the assay was immunoSEQ multiplex PCR. Counted here are about 50,000 clones, roughly 90% occurring once; the ten biggest clones make up about 39%. Input material: PBMCs. The receptors come from a man aged 50-59 years with head and neck cancer.

This clone was seen once. The rearrangement joins TRBV5-1 to TRBJ2-7; D might be TRBD1 or TRBD2, each matching 5 bases. Germline lookup yields CDR1 SGHRS and CDR2 YFSETQ. CDR3 size: 16 residues. V was pared by 2 bases and J by 5 bases, with 20 bases between. The CDR3 nucleotides are TGCGCCAGCAGCTTAGGCGCCTCCGGGACCAGAGACGAGCAGTACTTC. This codes for CASSLGASGTRDEQYF.

There are a few counts of this clone. This chain joins TRBV6-4 and TRBJ2-1; TRBD2 matches 12 bases. V lost 0 bases, J lost 6 bases, and 0 bases stayed unmatched. The CDR3 covers 15 residues. Germline V lookup: CDR1 MRHNA, CDR2 SNTAGT. The DNA for the CDR3 is TGTGCCAGCAGTGACTCGACTAGCGGGAGCAATGAGCAGTTCTTC. This gives the protein CASSDSTSGSNEQFF.

A single count supports this clone. The J gene is TRBJ2-1, the V gene TRBV19; maybe TRBD2 (6 bases). Deletions cut 9 bases from V and 5 bases from J, with 11 bases between. The CDR3 spans 12 residues. Germline values: CDR1 LNHDA, CDR2 SQIVND (reference sequence). CDR3 nucleotides: TGTGCCAGCAAGACTAGGGACAATGAGCAGTTCTTC. It yields the protein CASKTRDNEQFF.

The chain carries TRBV18 and TRBJ2-1; no reliable D call. CDR3 length: 14 amino acids. Germline CDR1 reads KGHSH; CDR2 reads LQKENI. Between the trimmed V and J ends, which lost 2 bases and 10 bases, there was a span of 15 bases. CDR3 sequence (DNA): TGTGCCAGCTCACCAGGTCCCGCGGAGAGAGAGCAGTTCTTC. Translating gives CASSPGPAEREQFF.

The chain links TRBV7-2 to TRBJ1-3; TRBD1 aligns across 7 bases. The CDR3 contains 15 residues. V lost 3 bases to trimming and J lost 0 bases; unmatched junction nucleotides: 2. Per the germline V gene, CDR1 is SGHTA and CDR2 is FQGNSA. The CDR3 nucleotides read TGTGCCAGCAGCTTGACAGGGACCTCTGGAAACACCATATATTTT. Translated: CASSLTGTSGNTIYF.

The rearrangement joins TRBV7-8 to TRBJ1-2; 10 bases map to TRBD1. CDR3 length: 18 amino acids. Germline CDR1 SGHVS, CDR2 FQNEAQ. The J segment lost 3 bases and the V segment lost 1 base, leaving 11 bases of the junction unmatched. CDR3 region: CASSLGRRDRGEDYGYTF. In DNA form, the CDR3 reads TGTGCCAGCAGCTTAGGTCGCCGGGACAGGGGAGAGGACTATGGCTACACCTTC.

This rearrangement joins TRBV5-6 to TRBJ2-1, with D unresolved. Germline loops: CDR1 SGHDT, CDR2 YYEEEE. Trimming stripped 6 bases from V and 2 bases from J, with 18 bases between. The CDR3 contains 16 residues. The CDR3 DNA follows: TGTGCCAGCACCGAAACCACCGGTCCAACCTACAATGAGCAGTTCTTC. Protein sequence: CASTETTGPTYNEQFF. Complete variable domain (other parts from reference TRBV5-6 and TRBJ2-1): DAGVTQSPTHLIKTRGQQVTLRCSPKSGHDTVSWYQQALGQGPQFIFQYYEEEERQRGNFPDRFSGHQFPNYSSELNVNALLLGDSALYLCASTETTGPTYNEQFFGPGTRLTVL.

This clone was seen a few times. V and J are TRBV19 and TRBJ1-4; D is uncertain. The V gene's germline CDR1 is LNHDA and CDR2 SQIVND (reference sequence). Between the trimmed V and J ends, which lost 3 bases and 7 bases, there was a span of 12 bases. There are 14 residues in the CDR3. CDR3 in DNA: TGTGCCAGTAGTATTTCGCGACAAGCTGAAAAACTGTTTTTT. Its protein is CASSISRQAEKLFF.

This sequence joins TRBV28 and TRBJ1-6, with TRBD1 as a possible D gene (6 bases). The V end lost 6 bases, the J end lost 9 bases, and 12 bases lay between the germline ends. Germline V gives CDR1 MDHEN, CDR2 SYDVKM. CDR3 length: 13 amino acids. The CDR3 reads CASRGRGGSPLHF. The CDR3 bases are TGTGCCAGCAGGGGAAGGGGGGGTTCACCCCTCCACTTT.

The chain recombines TRBV7-9 with TRBJ2-1; the match to TRBD2 covers 10 bases. Trimming removed 1 base from V and 6 bases from J; junction bases left unmatched: 6. The CDR3 totals 16 residues. Germline CDR1 reads SEHNR; CDR2 reads FQNEAQ (reference sequence). CDR3 in amino acids: CASSLEASGSGNEQFF. In DNA, the CDR3 is TGTGCCAGCAGCTTAGAGGCTAGCGGGAGTGGCAATGAGCAGTTCTTC.

V is TRBV12-5 and J is TRBJ2-5, with 7 positions matching TRBD1. The CDR3 is 15 residues long. Germline V CDR1 and CDR2: LGHNT, FRNRAP. V dropped 5 bases and J dropped 2; count of bases not matched to a gene: 8. The CDR3 region is CASGADRDRQETQYF. The CDR3 DNA follows: TGTGCTAGTGGTGCAGACCGGGACAGACAAGAGACCCAGTACTTC. Together with reference TRBV12-5 and TRBJ2-5, the CDR3 gives the full variable domain: DARVTQTPRHKVTEMGQEVTMRCQPILGHNTVFWYRQTMMQGLELLAYFRNRAPLDDSGMPKDRFSAEMPDATLATLKIQPSEPRDSAVYFCASGADRDRQETQYFGPGTRLLVL.

The chain uses TRBV29-1 and TRBJ1-1, with 10 nucleotides matching TRBD1. This CDR3 spans 12 amino acids. J was trimmed by 10 bases and V by 4 bases; bases with no gene match: 6. Germline V CDR1 and CDR2: SQVTM, ANQGSEA. The CDR3 DNA reads as TGCAGCGTTGGACAGGGGGCTTGGGGAGCTTTCTTT. Translating gives CSVGQGAWGAFF.

The chain links TRBV4-3 to TRBJ2-3; 8 bases are shared with TRBD2. Losses at the gene ends were 3 bases for V and 3 bases for J; bases not matched to a gene: 11. CDR1 and CDR2 from the germline V gene are LGHNA and YSLEER. The CDR3 consists of 17 residues. CDR3 coding DNA: TGCGCCAGCAGCCAGGACTGGAGCGGGGGAAGAACAGATACGCAGTATTTT. The encoded protein is CASSQDWSGGRTDTQYF.

Only one count was recorded for this clone. The chain joins TRBV3-1 (or the pseudogene TRBV3-2) to TRBJ2-3; 7 bases are a match to TRBD2. The CDR3 sequence is 15 residues long. The J segment lost 1 base and the V segment lost 4 bases, leaving 5 bases of the junction unmatched. Germline V gene data show CDR1 as LGHDT and CDR2 as YNNKEL (reference sequence). CDR3 protein: CASSPPTSRTDTQYF. In nucleotides, the CDR3 is TGTGCCAGCAGCCCGCCGACTAGCCGCACAGATACGCAGTATTTT.

V usage is TRBV6-5 and J usage is TRBJ2-1; 7 nucleotides align to TRBD2. The CDR3 extends over 14 amino acids. Trimming cost V 7 bases and J 5 bases; bases outside gene matches: 8. In germline, CDR1 is MNHEY, CDR2 SVGAGI. In DNA form, the CDR3 reads TGTGCCAGCATGATGCGGGAGTTAAACAATGAGCAGTTCTTC. This gives the protein CASMMRELNNEQFF.

The chain couples TRBV5-6 to TRBJ2-7; no definite D call. CDR3 length: 13 amino acids. V was trimmed by 2 bases and J by 5 bases, leaving 11 bases between them. Germline values: CDR1 SGHDT, CDR2 YYEEEE. The CDR3 is CASSLWAEHEQYF. The CDR3 nucleotides read TGTGCCAGCAGCTTATGGGCGGAACACGAGCAGTACTTC.

The chain couples TRBV2 to TRBJ1-2; 10 bases agree with TRBD1. CDR1 and CDR2 (germline): SNHLY, FYNNEI. The CDR3 covers 16 residues. Trimming at V came to 2 bases and at J to 8 bases, leaving 11 bases not matched to a gene. The CDR3 DNA sequence: TGTGCCAGCAGTGAATCTGGGACAGGGGTGTTGGGAGGCTACACCTTC. The encoded protein is CASSESGTGVLGGYTF.

This chain connects TRBV5-4 to TRBJ1-5, with D unresolved. From germline, CDR1 is SGHNT and CDR2 YYREEE (reference sequence). The V end lost 3 bases, the J end lost 1 base, and 8 bases lay between the germline ends. This CDR3 spans 14 amino acids. CDR3 in amino acids: CASSSEPSNQPQHF. CDR3 DNA sequence: TGTGCCAGCAGCTCAGAGCCGAGCAATCAGCCCCAGCATTTT.

The V gene is TRBV28, the J gene TRBJ1-4; no definite D call. The CDR3 consists of 13 residues. The V end was cut by 2 bases, the J end by 8 bases, with 9 bases between. Germline CDR1 reads MDHEN; CDR2 reads SYDVKM. The chain's CDR3 is CASSLRSPEKLFF. As DNA, the CDR3 is TGTGCCAGCAGTTTAAGGTCGCCCGAAAAACTGTTTTTT.

This chain uses TRBV7-9 with TRBJ2-2; the D gene is possibly TRBD1 (5 bases). There are 15 residues in the CDR3. In germline, CDR1 is SEHNR, CDR2 FQNEAQ (reference sequence). Trimming left V 6 bases short and J 4 bases short, with 15 bases between. The CDR3 reads CASRPQGRSTGELFF. CDR3 sequence (DNA): TGTGCCAGCAGACCTCAGGGTCGCTCCACCGGGGAGCTGTTTTTT.

J is TRBJ2-5 and V is TRBV29-1; 7 nucleotides line up with TRBD2. The CDR3 length is 14 residues. The germline gives CDR1 SQVTM, CDR2 ANQGSEA. Germline trimming cut 4 bases from V and 2 bases from J; bases unmatched to any gene: 7. This CDR3 reads CSVGPRTRQETQYF. CDR3 DNA sequence: TGCAGCGTTGGCCCCAGGACTAGGCAAGAGACCCAGTACTTC.

The chain is built from TRBV2 and TRBJ2-1, with 8 bases matching TRBD1. The CDR3 is 17 amino acids. Germline V gene data show CDR1 as SNHLY and CDR2 as FYNNEI. V lost 6 bases and J lost 1; bases outside the gene matches: 11. The CDR3 region is CASSGTGSTSSYNEQFF. DNA of the CDR3: TGTGCCAGCAGCGGGACAGGTTCCACTAGTTCCTACAATGAGCAGTTCTTC.

Only one count was recorded for this clone. V gene TRBV11-1 combines with J gene TRBJ2-3, with D unclear. The CDR3 loop spans 12 amino acids. Germline assignment: CDR1 SGHAT and CDR2 FQDESV (reference sequence). Deletions cut 1 base from V and 6 bases from J, with 5 bases between. This CDR3 is CASSLDGDTQYF. In DNA, the CDR3 is TGTGCCAGCAGCTTAGATGGGGATACGCAGTATTTT.

The gene calls are TRBV7-2 and TRBJ1-1, with D uncertain. The CDR3 sequence is 12 residues long. Germline CDR1 and CDR2: SGHTA and FQGNSA. The V and J ends lost 4 bases and 1 base respectively, with 4 bases between them. For the CDR3, the DNA is TGTGCCAGCAGCTCGAGGAACACTGAAGCTTTCTTT. Amino acid sequence: CASSSRNTEAFF.

The J gene is TRBJ1-2, the V gene TRBV1; no DNA check was done on the table's D call, TRBD1. TRBV1 is shown as a pseudogene. There are 17 residues in the CDR3. This chain's CDR3 is CTSSQDPVDRAGGGYTF. DNA for the CDR3: TGCACCAGCAGCCAAGACCCCGTGGACAGGGCCGGGGGTGGCTACACCTTC.

The V gene is TRBV7-2, the J gene TRBJ2-3; D is unclear. The CDR3 consists of 13 residues. V shed 1 base and J shed 4 bases, with 6 bases lying between them. Germline loops: CDR1 SGHTA, CDR2 FQGNSA. CDR3 region: CASSLVVADTQYF. For the CDR3, the DNA is TGTGCCAGCAGCTTAGTAGTAGCAGATACGCAGTATTTT.

V and J are TRBV20-1 and TRBJ2-2; D gene uncertain. Germline values: CDR1 DFQATT, CDR2 SNEGSKA (reference sequence). Trimming shortened V by 3 bases and J by 6 bases, and 11 bases separated the two germline ends. This CDR3 is built from 13 residues. This CDR3 reads CSASGVLAGELFF. DNA of the CDR3: TGCAGTGCTAGTGGTGTCCTAGCCGGGGAGCTGTTTTTT.

The rearrangement uses TRBV5-1 and TRBJ1-3; the match to TRBD1 covers 7 bases. Germline CDR1 SGHRS, CDR2 YFSETQ. The CDR3 is made up of 15 amino acids. V shed 5 bases and J 0 bases; nucleotides not matched to a gene: 5. This CDR3 reads CASSSGQSSGNTIYF. The CDR3 nucleotides are TGCGCCAGCAGTTCGGGACAGAGCTCTGGAAACACCATATATTTT.